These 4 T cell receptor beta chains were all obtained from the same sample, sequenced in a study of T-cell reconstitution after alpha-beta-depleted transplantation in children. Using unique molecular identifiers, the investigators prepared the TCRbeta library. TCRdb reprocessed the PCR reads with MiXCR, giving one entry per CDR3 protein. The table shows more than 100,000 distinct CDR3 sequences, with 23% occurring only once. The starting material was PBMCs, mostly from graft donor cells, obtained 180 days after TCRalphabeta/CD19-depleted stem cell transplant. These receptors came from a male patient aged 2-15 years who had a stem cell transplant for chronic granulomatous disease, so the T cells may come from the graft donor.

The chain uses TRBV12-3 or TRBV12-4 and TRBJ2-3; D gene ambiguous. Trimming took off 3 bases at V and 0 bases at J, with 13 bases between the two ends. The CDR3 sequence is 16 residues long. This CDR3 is CASSFGSRSSTDTQYF. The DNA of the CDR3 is TGTGCCAGCAGTTTTGGCTCCCGGAGCAGCACAGATACGCAGTATTTT.

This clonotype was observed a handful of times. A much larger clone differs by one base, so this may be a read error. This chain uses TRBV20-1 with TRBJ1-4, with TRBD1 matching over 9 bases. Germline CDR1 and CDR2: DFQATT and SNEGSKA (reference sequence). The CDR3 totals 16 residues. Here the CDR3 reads CCARVDTGGSNEKLFF. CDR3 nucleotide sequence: TGCTGTGCTAGAGTGGATACAGGGGGCTCTAATGAAAAACTGTTTTTT.

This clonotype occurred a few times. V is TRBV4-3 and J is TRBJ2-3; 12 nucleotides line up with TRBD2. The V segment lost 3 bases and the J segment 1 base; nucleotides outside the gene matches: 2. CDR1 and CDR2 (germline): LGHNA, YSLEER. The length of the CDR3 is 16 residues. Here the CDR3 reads CASSHRLAGGTDTQYF. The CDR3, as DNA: TGCGCCAGCAGCCACCGACTAGCGGGAGGCACAGATACGCAGTATTTT.

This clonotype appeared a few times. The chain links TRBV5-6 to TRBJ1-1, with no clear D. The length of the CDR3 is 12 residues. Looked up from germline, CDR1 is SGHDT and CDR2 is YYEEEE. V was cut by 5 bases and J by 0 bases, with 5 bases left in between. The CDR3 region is CASSRVNTEAFF. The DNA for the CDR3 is TGTGCCAGCAGTCGGGTGAACACTGAAGCTTTCTTT.